This T cell receptor beta chain came from a study of blood T cell repertoires in COVID-19 (dated by TCRdb to 2018 to 2020). Concerning the study at large: Samples covering the acute and convalescent phases of COVID-19 were provided by collaborators in the United States, Italy and Spain. Where available, HLA class I and class II types were obtained from metadata supplied by the sample provider rather than from assay-based typing. The material from the prospective study consisted of cDNA or gDNA derived from T cells, B-cell-depleted T cells, or PBMCs. A de-identified subject ID, COVID-19 status, age in years and sex were almost always included in the sample metadata. Samples were obtained from the ongoing ImmuneRACE study (first 160 participants) and from roughly 1,300 subjects provided by 6 global collaborators. The dataset comprised deeply sampled blood TCRbeta repertoires from subjects exposed to, actively infected with, or recovered from COVID-19. The repertoires were released in a freely available public database intended as a resource for research on the immune response to SARS-CoV-2. Here is what the overall study found, with its caveats: The amount of clinical and demographic metadata varied by source and participant and was provided uncurated.

Per the germline V gene (reference sequence), LGHDT is the CDR1 and YNNKEL is the CDR2. V sheds 0 bases and J sheds 1 base, leaving 11 bases between their ends. The CDR3 runs 16 amino acids, cysteine and phenylalanine included. The CDR3 DNA has 48 bases and is translated from base 1. Collaborating institutions collected whole blood in K2EDTA tubes following their own protocols. For TCRbeta analysis, collaborators shipped samples as frozen whole blood, isolated PBMCs, or DNA extracted from either of those sample types. Comment on this clone: Its antigen has not been determined. Base qualities are missing; no much larger clone stands one base away.

TCRbeta CDR3 regions were amplified from genomic DNA using the immunoSEQ Assay, a bias-controlled multiplex PCR. From the authors' description of their analysis: The number of nucleated cells in each sample was estimated from the amplification of reference gene primers within the assay. Sequence reads were collapsed and filtered to measure the absolute abundance of every unique TCRbeta CDR3 rearrangement. For each sample, productive Simpson clonality was calculated as the square root of Simpson's diversity index over productive rearrangements. The table comes from immuneACCESS by way of TCRdb, which keeps in-frame sequences with V and J called. Part of the clones is missing from these tables; in studies checked, under half for an unresolved V gene and the rest for unknown reasons. V, J and clone size derive from that table, while D and trimming were established from the DNA sequence. Counted in this sample were just over 200,000 clones; just over 85% of them appeared once. The ten largest clones add up to approximately 5.9% of the sample.

Sequencing was carried out using peripheral blood. This sequence originates from an elderly man with acute or convalescent COVID-19. This sequence uses TRBV3-1 (or the pseudogene TRBV3-2) and TRBJ2-3; a tentative D match to TRBD2 spans 5 bases. The DNA reads TGTGCCAGCAGCCAAGATCCCGGGGTCCGCACAGATACGCAGTATTTT. Its protein is CASSQDPGVRTDTQYF.